Below are 4 T cell receptor beta chains sequenced from a single sample in a study of T cell repertoires in cytomegalovirus infection. The antigens for these receptors are not known. TCRdb redid the calling of the reads with MiXCR, one entry per CDR3 protein. The sample contains 750,000 to 950,000 distinct CDR3 sequences, almost 30% of which appear only once. Specimen: cultured CD8+ T cells from PBMCs, collected from culture after CMV antigen stimulation. These TCRs come from a human donor in good health (CMV status not recorded). Some clones in this sample may be carry-over from other donors' samples.

The genes are TRBV10-3 and TRBJ2-5; D is perhaps TRBD1 (6 bases). V shed 0 bases and J shed 3 bases, with 11 bases lying between them. The length of the CDR3 is 15 residues. Germline lookup yields CDR1 ENHRY and CDR2 SYGVKD. As DNA, the CDR3 is TGTGCCATCAGTGAGTCCCCCGCAGGGGAAGAGACCCAGTACTTC. Translation gives CAISESPAGEETQYF.

V gene TRBV29-1 combines with J gene TRBJ2-7; the match to TRBD2 covers 11 bases. With 6 bases clipped from V and 3 bases from J, the junction kept 28 bases outside the gene matches. This CDR3 has 21 amino acids. Per germline, CDR1 SQVTM and CDR2 ANQGSEA. CDR3 loop: CSVGGGLTSGGRSFPDYEQYF. In DNA form, the CDR3 reads TGCAGCGTCGGGGGGGGACTTACTAGCGGGGGCCGTAGTTTTCCTGACTACGAGCAGTACTTC.

This clonotype came up once. The chain joins TRBV4-1 to TRBJ1-2; D ambiguous. The V end lost 0 bases, the J end lost 0 bases, and 11 bases lay between the germline ends. The CDR3 consists of 16 residues. CDR1 MGHRA and CDR2 YSYEKL come from the germline V gene. CDR3: CASSQDQATSNYGYTF. Written as DNA, the CDR3 is TGCGCCAGCAGCCAAGATCAGGCCACCTCTAACTATGGCTACACCTTC.

This clonotype was counted a few times. V and J are TRBV4-3 and TRBJ1-3; no clear D gene. Trimming stripped 0 bases from V and 2 bases from J, with 8 bases between. Germline V gives CDR1 LGHNA, CDR2 YSLEER. The CDR3 extends over 15 amino acids. For the CDR3, the DNA is TGCGCCAGCAGCCAAGATCAGTCAACTGGAAACACCATATATTTT. It codes for CASSQDQSTGNTIYF.